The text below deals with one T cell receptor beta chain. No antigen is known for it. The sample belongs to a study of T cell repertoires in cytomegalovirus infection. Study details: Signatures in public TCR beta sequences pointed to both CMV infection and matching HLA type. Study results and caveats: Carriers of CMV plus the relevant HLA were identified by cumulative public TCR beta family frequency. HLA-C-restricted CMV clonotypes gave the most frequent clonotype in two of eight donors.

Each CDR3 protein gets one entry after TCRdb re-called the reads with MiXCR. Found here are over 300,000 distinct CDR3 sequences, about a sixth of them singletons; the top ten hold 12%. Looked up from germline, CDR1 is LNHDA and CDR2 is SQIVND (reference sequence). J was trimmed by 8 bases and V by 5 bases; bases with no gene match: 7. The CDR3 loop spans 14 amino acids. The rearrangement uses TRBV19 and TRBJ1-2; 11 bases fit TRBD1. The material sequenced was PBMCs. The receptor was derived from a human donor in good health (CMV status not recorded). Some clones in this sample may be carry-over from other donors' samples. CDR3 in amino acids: CASSLLDRGRGYTF. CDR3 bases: TGTGCCAGTAGTCTCCTGGACAGGGGGCGAGGCTACACCTTC. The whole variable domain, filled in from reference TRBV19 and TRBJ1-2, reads DGGITQSPKYLFRKEGQNVTLSCEQNLNHDAMYWYRQDPGQGLRLIYYSQIVNDFQKGDIAEGYSVSREKKESFPLTVTSAQKNPTAFYLCASSLLDRGRGYTFGSGTRLTVV.